Listed here are 9 T cell receptor beta chains from one sample, sequenced in a study of siplizumab effects on memory and regulatory T cells. Measured with immunoSEQ multiplex PCR; TCRdb has only the in-frame clones, and not every one. Altogether some 62,000 clones are present, less than 80% being singletons, with the ten largest covering 0.4% to 0.5%. The sequencing sample was made of memory CD4+ T cells sorted from blood. Receptors originate from a human donor in good health.

The chain carries TRBV7-2 and TRBJ2-1, with 14 nucleotides matching TRBD2. CDR1 and CDR2 (germline): SGHTA, FQGNSA. The CDR3 covers 17 residues. The ends lost 4 bases at V and 0 bases at J; junction bases unmatched: 2. The CDR3 reads CASSSTSGGGSYNEQFF. For the CDR3, the DNA is TGTGCCAGCAGCTCGACTAGCGGGGGGGGCTCCTACAATGAGCAGTTCTTC.

The chain carries TRBV5-1 and TRBJ2-5, with D possibly being TRBD2 (6 bases). Trimming removed 0 bases at V and 4 bases at J, with 10 bases between. The germline gives CDR1 SGHRS, CDR2 YFSETQ. The CDR3 is 14 residues long. The CDR3 nucleotides read TGCGCCAGCAGCTTGGCCGGAGCGGGAGAGACCCAGTACTTC. Translating gives CASSLAGAGETQYF.

The chain recombines TRBV7-2 with TRBJ2-5; perhaps TRBD1 as D (6 bases). V lost 5 bases, J lost 5 bases, and 9 bases lay in between. Per the germline V gene, CDR1 is SGHTA and CDR2 is FQGNSA. CDR3 size: 12 residues. CDR3 amino acids: CASSVGGETQYF. DNA of the CDR3: TGTGCCAGCAGCGTAGGGGGTGAGACCCAGTACTTC.

This rearrangement joins TRBV4-3 to TRBJ2-2; TRBD1 agrees at 7 bases. The ends lost 1 base at V and 6 bases at J; junction bases unmatched: 8. This CDR3 spans 16 amino acids. Germline CDR1 LGHNA, CDR2 YSLEER. CDR3 DNA: TGCGCCAGCAGCCAAGGCGCAGGACAGGTTCCCGGGGAGCTGTTTTTT. This codes for CASSQGAGQVPGELFF.

The V call is TRBV18, the J call TRBJ1-5; 7 nucleotides match TRBD1. The germline V gene has CDR1 KGHSH and CDR2 LQKENI. The junction had 3 bases not matched to a gene; V was cut back by 3 bases and J by 4 bases. CDR3 size: 14 residues. The CDR3 protein is CASSPTGPNQPQHF. CDR3 nucleotides: TGTGCCAGCTCACCGACAGGGCCGAATCAGCCCCAGCATTTT.

This clone was counted a few times. This chain joins TRBV7-3 and TRBJ1-2, with 10 bases fitting TRBD1. The CDR3 sequence is 14 residues long. CDR1 and CDR2 (germline): SGHTA, FQGTGA. With V trimmed by 5 bases and J by 8 bases, 8 bases remained unmatched. CDR3 amino acids: CASSPLGTGDGYTF. DNA of the CDR3: TGTGCCAGCAGCCCACTTGGGACAGGGGACGGCTACACCTTC.

The chain uses TRBV18 and TRBJ1-2; maybe TRBD1 (6 bases). The germline gives CDR1 KGHSH, CDR2 LQKENI. The length of the CDR3 is 14 residues. Trimming removed 8 bases at V and 4 bases at J, with 17 bases between. The CDR3 bases are TGTGCCAGCCGACCGGGGCAGGGGACCTATGGCTACACCTTC. It encodes CASRPGQGTYGYTF.

The chain links TRBV7-2 to TRBJ2-5; 9 bases match TRBD1. Germline values: CDR1 SGHTA, CDR2 FQGNSA. CDR3 size: 14 residues. The V segment lost 2 bases and the J segment 8 bases; nucleotides outside the gene matches: 6. DNA for the CDR3: TGTGCCAGCAGCTTACACCGGGACAGGGTAACCCAGTACTTC. Protein product: CASSLHRDRVTQYF.

The chain recombines TRBV14 with TRBJ1-4; a weak D match, TRBD1 (5 bases). CDR1 is SGHDN, CDR2 FVKESK, per germline. The CDR3 loop spans 13 amino acids. Trimming removed 0 bases from V and 9 bases from J, with 8 bases in between. CDR3 sequence reads: CASSQDRAQKLFF. DNA of the CDR3: TGTGCCAGCAGCCAAGACAGGGCCCAAAAACTGTTTTTT.